This T cell receptor beta chain was sequenced during a study of blood T cells in healthy people across ages. The ends were cut back, 5 bases at V and 0 bases at J, with 20 bases in the middle. The CDR3 consists of 18 residues. Germline-derived CDR1 and CDR2 are SGHTA and FQGNSA. Primers used in a second PCR of about 7 to 12 cycles were a sample-barcoded 5' primer and a J-beta primer mix. TCRdb re-derived calls from the 5' RACE reads in MiXCR, one entry per CDR3 protein. The sample records about 830,000 distinct CDR3 sequences, 62% being singletons. The rearrangement uses TRBV7-2 and TRBJ1-5, with D possibly matching TRBD1 (5 bases). Input material: blood. The receptor's source is a man younger than 45 in good health. The CDR3 region has the DNA TGTGCCAGCAGCCTTCGGGGGGGGGACGCTTATAGCAATCAGCCCCAGCATTTT. This sequence encodes CASSLRGGDAYSNQPQHF.